The count of the clone carrying this T cell receptor beta chain is one. The repertoire was sequenced with immunoSEQ multiplex PCR; TCRdb's copy has only in-frame clones and lacks some. The sample has under 200,000 clones, approximately 96% seen once. The record originates from a study of cytomegalovirus exposure and HLA in healthy donors. There are 15 residues in the CDR3. V shed 5 bases and J shed 5 bases, with 18 bases lying between them. Germline lookup yields CDR1 LNHDA and CDR2 SQIVND (reference sequence). The rearrangement joins TRBV19 to TRBJ1-2; a possible D gene is TRBD1 (6 bases). The origin of this receptor is a woman aged 18-35 years in good health and CMV-seronegative. Sequencing was performed on PBMCs. CDR3 in DNA: TGTGCCAGTAGTCCTACACAGGGCTCCCCTTATGGCTACACCTTC. This codes for CASSPTQGSPYGYTF.